This T cell receptor (beta chain) derives from a study of blood T cell repertoires in COVID-19. Sequenced by immunoSEQ multiplex PCR; TCRdb stores in-frame clones only, minus some. The sample shows roughly 100,000 clones, roughly 80% of them seen only once. The germline CDR1 and CDR2 sequences are MDHEN and SYDVKM. The CDR3 is 15 amino acids. Trimming at V came to 10 bases and at J to 7 bases, leaving 12 bases not matched to a gene. The sequencing sample was made of peripheral blood. This TCR derives from a man in his sixties with active or convalescent COVID-19. The rearrangement uses TRBV28 and TRBJ2-3, with 12 bases matching TRBD2. CDR3 nucleotide sequence: TGTGCCACCATACTAGCGGGAGGCCGGGAGAATACGCAGTATTTT. Translation gives CATILAGGRENTQYF.